Here is one T cell receptor (beta chain) with its context. The target of this receptor is not known. No quality values exist for individual bases; no much larger clone is one base distant. The time point label for this specimen denotes: pretreatment peripheral blood. A total of 29 patients with locally advanced or metastatic urothelial carcinoma, treated at Memorial Sloan Kettering on a trial protocol, made up the cohort. Peripheral blood mononuclear cells were collected pretreatment and during treatment, at between 1 and 8 total time points per patient. The Qiagen DNeasy Blood extraction kit was used to purify genomic DNA from total PBMCs and from tumor samples. PBMCs were collected pretreatment and during treatment, and were isolated and stored as previously described. These data are taken from a study of PD-L1 blockade in urothelial cancer (dated by TCRdb to 2016 to 2017). Looking at the study overall: Therapy was started in 2014 for all patients, and atezolizumab 1,200 mg was administered intravenously every 3 weeks. Durable clinical benefit was defined as progression-free survival longer than 6 months, and TCR features were also tested against progression-free and overall survival. Under ten patients achieved durable clinical benefit and fewer than 25 did not. Blood samples gave a median of roughly 150,000 T cells and approximately 81,000 unique TCRs, with a median clonality of approximately 0.078. An exploratory multi-omic analysis was conducted of the somatic, immune and clinical correlates of response to PD-L1 blockade with atezolizumab in urothelial cancer. Pretreatment tumor samples, along with matched peripheral blood serially collected before and after atezolizumab treatment, were subjected to TCR sequencing. Patients had an ECOG performance status of 0 or 1 and had received between 0 and 3 prior chemotherapy regimens. About 85% of the roughly 29 patients were males with bladder-origin urothelial cancer, and about 60% of the 29 reported a prior smoking history. Blood samples were analyzed at 3 weeks after treatment start (second dose) and at 6 weeks after treatment start. Whole exome sequencing and RNA sequencing of pretreatment tumors were performed alongside TCR sequencing in the same patients. Pretreatment blood TCR-seq was available for about 28 patients, at least one posttreatment blood collection was obtained for around 24 patients, and tumor TCR-seq was available for around 24 patients.

A distance of 9 bases separates the germline ends of V and J, which lose 6 bases and 0 bases respectively. The germline V gene (reference sequence) gives CDR1 as MNHNY and CDR2 as SVGAGI. Inclusive of the bounding cysteine and phenylalanine, the CDR3 is 14 residues long. CDR3 DNA is the only sequence kept; it has 42 bases, read in frame from the first base. Synthetic TCR analog templates were spiked into each PCR to estimate absolute template abundance from read counts. The immunoSEQ assay used bias-controlled V and J gene primers to amplify TCRbeta CDR3 regions from genomic DNA. Rearranged TCRbeta segments were sequenced at approximately 20X coverage. From the authors' description of their analysis: Clustering was used to correct sequencing errors, and CDR3s were annotated against IMGT to assign V, D and J genes. Out-of-frame and stop-codon sequences were excluded, and only productive TCRbeta rearrangements were used in downstream analyses. Clonality was computed as one minus Shannon entropy normalized by the log of the number of unique productive sequences. Fisher's exact test with Benjamini-Hochberg correction, at a threshold of adjusted p below 0.01, was used to find clones that differed between time points or between blood and tumor. The source is immuneACCESS, and TCRdb retained only in-frame sequences with V and J called. Part of the clones is not carried over; for the studies checked, unresolved V genes explain less than half of this, and the remainder is unexplained. V and J calls and clone size come straight from that table; D and trimming were deduced from the DNA. A total of tens of thousands of clones appear in this sample, over 65% of them only once. The ten largest clones take up about an eighth of the sample.

What the research found in general, with its limitations: Because of the small sample size (n of about 30) and the many exploratory analyses performed, the results are intended to be regarded as hypothesis-generating. At 3 weeks after the start of treatment, tumor-associated TCR clones in peripheral blood had expanded more in patients with durable benefit (n of about 21, p = 0.022). A pretreatment peripheral blood TCR clonality below the median was linked to improved progression-free and overall survival.

This sequence originates from a man aged 55 to 69 with urothelial cancer. The V and J segments used are TRBV6-6 and TRBJ1-3; no confident D gene assignment can be made. The sequenced sample was PBMCs, obtained around atezolizumab (anti-PD-L1) treatment. The encoded CDR3 is CASRLTASGNTIYF. The nucleotide sequence reads TGTGCCAGCAGGCTTACAGCCTCTGGAAACACCATATATTTT.